A single sample is the source of the 28 T cell receptor beta chains below, sequenced in a study of CD8 T cells in ankylosing spondylitis. MiXCR, applied by TCRdb to the 5' RACE reads, yields one record per CDR3 protein. This table has under 150,000 distinct CDR3 sequences, around 9.3% appearing once. Sequencing was carried out using blood, either unsorted or a sorted T cell fraction (not recorded which). The receptors originated from a male donor with ankylosing spondylitis or in good health (not recorded which).

This clonotype was picked up a small number of times. The chain has TRBV20-1 and TRBJ2-1, with 8 bases aligning to TRBD2. Germline CDR1 reads DFQATT; CDR2 reads SNEGSKA (reference sequence). V lost 0 bases and J lost 10; bases outside the gene matches: 14. The CDR3 covers 16 residues. The DNA of the CDR3 is TGCAGTGCTAGAGATCAACTAGCGGCCGGATTAAGGGAGCAGTTCTTC. Translation: CSARDQLAAGLREQFF.

CDR3 loop: CASSLTFNIQYF. DNA for the CDR3: TGTGCCAGCAGCTTGACTTTTAACATTCAGTACTTC. The chain joins TRBV7-2 to TRBJ2-4; D call uncertain. Germline CDR1 and CDR2: SGHTA and FQGNSA. V lost 3 bases and J 7 bases, leaving 7 bases between the germline ends. The CDR3 is made up of 12 amino acids.

This clonotype has at least ten counts. This chain links TRBV12-3 or TRBV12-4 with TRBJ2-3; D unclear. The V end lost 2 bases, the J end lost 0 bases, and 6 bases lay between the germline ends. The CDR3 consists of 14 residues. CDR3 region: CASSLHQSTDTQYF. The CDR3 DNA is TGTGCCAGCAGTTTACACCAAAGCACAGATACGCAGTATTTT.

This clonotype was recorded at least ten times. The V gene is TRBV6-5, the J gene TRBJ2-7; TRBD1 aligns across 7 bases. The CDR3 length is 17 residues. With V trimmed by 0 bases and J by 1 base, 9 bases remained unmatched. Germline assignment: CDR1 MNHEY and CDR2 SVGAGI. DNA of the CDR3: TGTGCCAGCAGTTACTCGATCCGGGACAGCGTTTCCTACGAGCAGTACTTC. It is translated as CASSYSIRDSVSYEQYF.

J is TRBJ2-2 and V is TRBV19; perhaps TRBD1 as D (6 bases). V gave up 8 bases and J gave up 3 bases, with 10 bases separating them. The germline V gene encodes CDR1 LNHDA and CDR2 SQIVND (reference sequence). This CDR3 has 13 residues. CDR3 sequence reads: CASRTAYTGELFF. The CDR3 DNA is TGTGCCAGTCGGACAGCCTACACCGGGGAGCTGTTTTTT.

The rearrangement links TRBV6-1 to TRBJ1-5; TRBD1 matches 8 bases. The length of the CDR3 is 14 residues. The junction had 8 bases not matched to a gene; V was cut back by 10 bases and J by 3 bases. The germline CDR1 and CDR2 sequences are MNHNS and SASEGT. The CDR3 reads CATRGTGPNQPQHF. The DNA for the CDR3 is TGTGCCACCAGAGGGACAGGCCCCAATCAGCCCCAGCATTTT.

The table lists this clonotype with many counts. The chain carries TRBV27 and TRBJ2-6; D remains unclear. The CDR3 runs to 15 residues. V dropped 5 bases and J dropped 2 bases, with 10 bases sitting between them. Germline V lookup: CDR1 MNHEY, CDR2 SMNVEV (reference sequence). DNA for the CDR3: TGTGCCAGCAGTCTCGTATGGGCTGGGGCCAACGTCCTGACTTTC. It translates to CASSLVWAGANVLTF.

This clonotype has more than one count but fewer than ten. The genes are TRBV7-2 and TRBJ2-5, with D maybe TRBD2 (6 bases). Between the trimmed V and J ends, which lost 5 bases and 5 bases, there was a span of 15 bases. In germline, CDR1 is SGHTA, CDR2 FQGNSA. This CDR3 has 14 amino acids. The CDR3 coding sequence is TGTGCCAGCAGCCGGGACTTCCCAAGGGAGACCCAGTACTTC. Its translation is CASSRDFPRETQYF. The full variable domain, with the rest looked up from reference TRBV7-2 and TRBJ2-5, is GAGVSQSPSNKVTEKGKDVELRCDPISGHTALYWYRQSLGQGLEFLIYFQGNSAPDKSGLPSDRFSAERTGGSVSTLTIQRTQQEDSAVYLCASSRDFPRETQYFGPGTRLLVL.

This clonotype was picked up a small number of times. The J gene is TRBJ2-3, the V gene TRBV12-3 or TRBV12-4; D is unclear. With 3 bases removed from V and 6 bases from J, the gap between germline ends came to 10 bases. This CDR3 comprises 13 residues. In nucleotides, the CDR3 is TGTGCCAGCAGTTTTTCAGTAGTCGATACGCAGTATTTT. Amino acids: CASSFSVVDTQYF.

Ten or more counts support this clonotype. V gene TRBV29-1 combines with J gene TRBJ2-2, with D perhaps TRBD2 (5 bases). V gave up 1 base and J gave up 5 bases, with 8 bases separating them. CDR3 length equals 13 residues. Germline V CDR1 and CDR2: SQVTM, ANQGSEA. DNA of the CDR3: TGCAGCGTTGAAGTAGGAGGTACCGGGGAGCTGTTTTTT. Translation: CSVEVGGTGELFF.

The chain has TRBV20-1 and TRBJ1-1; unclear D gene. CDR1 is DFQATT, CDR2 SNEGSKA, per germline (reference sequence). The CDR3 contains 12 residues. Trimming removed 7 bases at V and 2 bases at J, with 11 bases between. The CDR3 nucleotides read TGCAGTGAGCGTGGCCCCAACACTGAAGCTTTCTTT. Protein: CSERGPNTEAFF.

The rearrangement links TRBV12-3 or TRBV12-4 to TRBJ2-1, with D possibly TRBD2 on 6 matching bases. The CDR3 spans 17 residues. V was clipped by 6 bases and J by 2 bases, with 20 bases between them. The CDR3 coding sequence is TGTGCCAGCAGAGGACTGATCGGGAGAGGGGCCTACAATGAGCAGTTCTTC. It is translated as CASRGLIGRGAYNEQFF.

The chain joins TRBV14 to TRBJ1-3; D remains ambiguous. The CDR3 contains 13 residues. V was shortened by 1 base and J by 9 bases, with 10 bases between the two germline ends. Germline V gene sequence: CDR1 SGHDN, CDR2 FVKESK. CDR3 DNA: TGTGCCAGCAGCCAAGTTGGCGCGATCACCATATATTTT. Amino acids: CASSQVGAITIYF.

This clonotype has at least ten counts. This rearrangement joins TRBV12-3 or TRBV12-4 to TRBJ1-1, with D tentatively TRBD1 (6 bases). Deletions cut 3 bases from V and 8 bases from J, with 13 bases between. CDR3 size: 13 residues. Here the CDR3 DNA reads TGTGCCAGCAGTTTCGACAGGTGGGGCGAAGCTTTCTTT. It is translated as CASSFDRWGEAFF.

At least ten counts were recorded for this clonotype. The chain recombines TRBV25-1 with TRBJ2-7, with no clear D. CDR3 size: 14 residues. CDR1 and CDR2 from the germline V gene are MGHDK and SYGVNS. V was clipped by 1 base and J by 2 bases, with 9 bases between them. CDR3 protein: CASSELEPTYEQYF. The DNA for the CDR3 is TGTGCCAGCAGTGAATTGGAGCCTACCTACGAGCAGTACTTC.

This clonotype was seen ten or more times. The rearrangement links TRBV12-3 or TRBV12-4 to TRBJ2-7; 7 positions match TRBD1. With V trimmed by 3 bases and J by 2 bases, 10 bases remained unmatched. This CDR3 contains 16 residues. In nucleotides, the CDR3 is TGTGCCAGCAGTTTTGCGAACAGGGGTAGGACCTACGAGCAGTACTTC. Encoded protein: CASSFANRGRTYEQYF.

V usage is TRBV6-1 and J usage is TRBJ2-7, with TRBD1 matching over 11 bases. This CDR3 has 15 residues. CDR1 and CDR2 (germline): MNHNS, SASEGT. V shed 6 bases, J shed 3 bases, and the junction held 7 bases outside the gene matches. CDR3 sequence (DNA): TGTGCCAGCAGAACTCCCGGGACAGGGGGCTACGAGCAGTACTTC. This codes for CASRTPGTGGYEQYF.

This clonotype was found many times. This chain joins TRBV27 and TRBJ2-7; D gene ambiguous. This CDR3 has 14 amino acids. Germline assignment: CDR1 MNHEY and CDR2 SMNVEV (reference sequence). V was trimmed by 2 bases and J by 9 bases, leaving 17 bases between them. CDR3 residues: CASSLTPALRWQYF. The CDR3 nucleotides are TGTGCCAGCAGTTTAACCCCCGCCCTACGATGGCAGTACTTC.

This clonotype was counted at least ten times. The chain is built from TRBV12-3 or TRBV12-4 and TRBJ2-5; 12 bases line up with TRBD2. J lost 3 bases, V lost 6 bases, and 2 bases had no gene match. The CDR3 is made up of 14 amino acids. In DNA, the CDR3 is TGTGCCAGCAGACGACTAGCGGGAGAAGAGACCCAGTACTTC. Encoded protein: CASRRLAGEETQYF.

This clonotype was counted many times. V usage is TRBV20-1 and J usage is TRBJ2-7; D is undetermined. The ends were cut back, 5 bases at V and 5 bases at J, with 10 bases in the middle. The length of the CDR3 is 11 residues. The V gene's germline CDR1 is DFQATT and CDR2 SNEGSKA (reference sequence). The chain's CDR3 is CSALTKNEQYF. CDR3 coding DNA: TGCAGTGCTTTGACCAAAAACGAGCAGTACTTC.

This clonotype was seen many times. CDR3 in amino acids: CSASGSGTGRSPYEQYF. In DNA form, the CDR3 reads TGCAGTGCTAGCGGCTCCGGGACAGGTCGTTCGCCATACGAGCAGTACTTC. V is TRBV20-1 and J is TRBJ2-7; TRBD1 matches 8 bases. Looked up from germline, CDR1 is DFQATT and CDR2 is SNEGSKA (reference sequence). This CDR3 is 17 amino acids long. Unmatched junction bases numbered 17, after V lost 3 bases and J lost 4 bases.

This clonotype was observed many times. J is TRBJ2-7 and V is TRBV28; 7 bases fit TRBD1. The V segment lost 10 bases and the J segment 4 bases; nucleotides outside the gene matches: 13. From germline, CDR1 is MDHEN and CDR2 SYDVKM. This CDR3 region has 14 residues. CDR3 in DNA: TGTGCCAAGAACTGGGACAGCCTAACATACGAGCAGTACTTC. This codes for CAKNWDSLTYEQYF.

A remark on this clonotype: This may stem from a read error, because a much larger clone lies one nucleotide away. The chain recombines TRBV10-3 with TRBJ2-1; D is uncertain. V shed 7 bases and J shed 7 bases, with 17 bases lying between them. The CDR3 extends over 14 amino acids. The germline gives CDR1 ENHRY, CDR2 SYGVKD. The CDR3 DNA reads TGTGCCATCATTTCCTCAGACAACCTGAATGAGCAGTTCTTC. Translating it yields CAIISSDNLNEQFF.

This clonotype appeared many times. The chain has TRBV9 and TRBJ2-1; perhaps TRBD1 as D (7 bases). The CDR3 is made up of 19 amino acids. CDR1 is SGDLS, CDR2 YYNGEE, per germline. Trimming cost V 0 bases and J 0 bases, with 19 bases left between them. CDR3 nucleotides: TGTGCCAGCAGCGTAGTACCTCAGGGGGGCGCGAGCTCCTACAATGAGCAGTTCTTC. It specifies CASSVVPQGGASSYNEQFF.

This clonotype has a count of ten or more. The chain uses TRBV20-1 and TRBJ2-7, with 8 bases identical to TRBD1. This CDR3 spans 13 amino acids. The V gene end was trimmed by 5 bases and the J gene end by 5 bases; junction bases not matched to a gene: 8. Germline loops: CDR1 DFQATT, CDR2 SNEGSKA (reference sequence). The CDR3 here is CSALRQGLNEQYF. The CDR3 DNA is TGCAGTGCTCTCAGACAGGGGCTCAACGAGCAGTACTTC.

This rearrangement joins TRBV7-2 to TRBJ2-1, with TRBD2 matching 9 bases. The CDR3 consists of 17 residues. The germline gives CDR1 SGHTA, CDR2 FQGNSA. The trim removed 2 bases at V and 9 bases at J, leaving 14 bases unmatched. Here the CDR3 reads CASSLRRLAESVGEQFF. The CDR3 DNA reads as TGTGCCAGCAGCTTAAGACGACTAGCGGAGAGTGTGGGTGAGCAGTTCTTC.

This clonotype was observed at least ten times. The V call is TRBV6-1, the J call TRBJ2-4; 9 nucleotides match TRBD1. CDR1 and CDR2 (germline): MNHNS, SASEGT. CDR3 size: 13 residues. V shed 5 bases, J shed 6 bases, and the junction held 2 bases outside the gene matches. The CDR3 reads CASSRTGVNIQYF. Here the CDR3 DNA reads TGTGCCAGCAGTCGGACAGGGGTAAACATTCAGTACTTC.

This clonotype was found many times. This chain connects TRBV14 to TRBJ2-1, with 10 bases matching TRBD2. The CDR3 length is 19 residues. The V segment lost 5 bases and the J segment 6 bases; nucleotides outside the gene matches: 19. CDR1 is SGHDN, CDR2 FVKESK, per germline. The CDR3 region is CASSYRLSGRAFDGNEQFF. In nucleotides, the CDR3 is TGTGCCAGCAGCTACAGACTAAGCGGGAGGGCCTTCGATGGCAATGAGCAGTTCTTC.